This is a list of T cell receptor beta chains from one sample in a study of regulatory T cells in long-lasting Graves disease. MiXCR was run by TCRdb on the multiplex PCR reads, yielding one entry per CDR3 protein. The repertoire holds 400,000 to 600,000 distinct CDR3 sequences, with roughly 21% as singletons. The material sequenced was peripheral blood mononuclear cells (PBMCs), taken when the disease was refractory, from a patient treated with antithyroid drugs. These receptors were obtained from a female donor with Graves disease. Each CDR3 is given with its conserved first and last residue. The order of the fields is CDR3 protein, CDR3 DNA, D gene, V gene, clone size, J gene. The D gene is left open where the match is weak. Only part of the rows carry a size: once, few, many, or a class if the clone is expanded.

CDR3aa: CASKEISMNTEAFF; CDR3nt: TGTGCCAGCAAAGAGATTTCTATGAACACTGAAGCTTTCTTT; d_gene: -; v_gene: TRBV28; abundance: many; j_gene: TRBJ1-1
CDR3aa: CASATDTEAFF; CDR3nt: TGTGCCAGCGCGACCGACACTGAAGCTTTCTTT; d_gene: -; v_gene: TRBV28; abundance: many; j_gene: TRBJ1-1
CDR3aa: CASAPDRQYGYTF; CDR3nt: TGTGCTAGTGCCCCGGACAGGCAATATGGCTACACCTTC; d_gene: TRBD1; v_gene: TRBV12-5; abundance: many; j_gene: TRBJ1-2
CDR3aa: CATSRGQGVYYGYTF; CDR3nt: TGTGCCACCAGCAGAGGACAGGGGGTATACTATGGCTACACCTTC; d_gene: TRBD1; v_gene: TRBV15; abundance: -; j_gene: TRBJ1-2
CDR3aa: CASSVEAANSYEQYF; CDR3nt: TGTGCCAGCAGCGTAGAGGCAGCCAACTCCTACGAGCAGTACTTC; d_gene: -; v_gene: TRBV9; abundance: many; j_gene: TRBJ2-7
CDR3aa: CASSLRLSADRRQGAETQYF; CDR3nt: TGCGCCAGCAGCCTCAGACTCTCTGCCGACCGCCGACAGGGGGCTGAGACCCAGTACTTC; d_gene: TRBD1; v_gene: TRBV4-1; abundance: -; j_gene: TRBJ2-5
CDR3aa: CASSSPTSIKYF; CDR3nt: TGTGCCAGCAGCTCCCCGACTAGTATCAAGTATTTT; d_gene: -; v_gene: TRBV7-2; abundance: -; j_gene: TRBJ2-3
CDR3aa: CSASPGNEQYF; CDR3nt: TGCAGTGCTAGCCCAGGGAACGAGCAGTACTTC; d_gene: -; v_gene: TRBV20-1; abundance: -; j_gene: TRBJ2-7
CDR3aa: CASGRQTWDEQYF; CDR3nt: TGTGCCAGCGGCCGACAGACCTGGGACGAGCAGTACTTC; d_gene: -; v_gene: TRBV6-1; abundance: -; j_gene: TRBJ2-7
CDR3aa: CASGRDSYTDTQYF; CDR3nt: TGTGCCAGCGGCCGGGACAGCTACACAGATACGCAGTATTTT; d_gene: TRBD1; v_gene: TRBV28; abundance: -; j_gene: TRBJ2-3
CDR3aa: CASSFDMINQPQHF; CDR3nt: TGTGCCAGCAGTTTCGACATGATCAATCAGCCCCAGCATTTT; d_gene: -; v_gene: TRBV28; abundance: many; j_gene: TRBJ1-5
CDR3aa: CSASGWHSSYEQYF; CDR3nt: TGCAGTGCGTCCGGGTGGCACAGCTCCTACGAGCAGTACTTC; d_gene: -; v_gene: TRBV20-1; abundance: -; j_gene: TRBJ2-7
CDR3aa: CASTGPEQGYTF; CDR3nt: TGTGCCAGCACTGGACCCGAACAGGGCTACACCTTC; d_gene: -; v_gene: TRBV11-2; abundance: many; j_gene: TRBJ1-2
CDR3aa: CASSRSTGPFGEQYF; CDR3nt: TGTGCCAGTAGTAGGTCTACAGGGCCTTTTGGAGAGCAGTACTTC; d_gene: -; v_gene: TRBV19; abundance: many; j_gene: TRBJ2-7
CDR3aa: CASSSETGGAYEQYF; CDR3nt: TGTGCCAGCAGTTCCGAGACAGGGGGCGCTTATGAGCAGTACTTC; d_gene: TRBD1; v_gene: TRBV12-3/TRBV12-4; abundance: -; j_gene: TRBJ2-7
CDR3aa: CASLSLANEQFF; CDR3nt: TGTGCCAGTCTGAGTCTAGCCAATGAGCAGTTCTTC; d_gene: -; v_gene: TRBV27; abundance: -; j_gene: TRBJ2-1
CDR3aa: CASSSPKESLSTDTQYF; CDR3nt: TGTGCCAGCAGTAGCCCCAAAGAGAGCCTTAGCACAGATACGCAGTATTTT; d_gene: -; v_gene: TRBV27; abundance: -; j_gene: TRBJ2-3
CDR3aa: CASSIGSFSNQPQHF; CDR3nt: TGTGCCAGCAGTATCGGGTCGTTTAGCAATCAGCCCCAGCATTTT; d_gene: -; v_gene: TRBV6-1; abundance: many; j_gene: TRBJ1-5
CDR3aa: CASTPGGRSYGYTF; CDR3nt: TGTGCCAGTACCCCAGGGGGCAGGAGCTATGGCTACACCTTC; d_gene: TRBD1; v_gene: TRBV19; abundance: few; j_gene: TRBJ1-2
CDR3aa: CASSYSRSGLDGYTF; CDR3nt: TGTGCCAGCAGTTACTCGAGATCGGGGTTAGATGGCTACACCTTC; d_gene: -; v_gene: TRBV6-5; abundance: many; j_gene: TRBJ1-2
CDR3aa: CASSLAGYQETQYF; CDR3nt: TGTGCCAGCAGCTTGGCAGGATACCAAGAGACCCAGTACTTC; d_gene: -; v_gene: TRBV5-6; abundance: many; j_gene: TRBJ2-5
CDR3aa: CSVEQGDNYEQYF; CDR3nt: TGCAGCGTTGAACAGGGGGACAACTACGAGCAGTACTTC; d_gene: TRBD1; v_gene: TRBV29-1; abundance: many; j_gene: TRBJ2-7
CDR3aa: CASSLAGQAFGYEQYF; CDR3nt: TGTGCCAGCAGTTTAGCCGGACAGGCTTTTGGCTACGAGCAGTACTTC; d_gene: TRBD1; v_gene: TRBV12-3/TRBV12-4; abundance: few; j_gene: TRBJ2-7
CDR3aa: CASSPKQGPAYEQYF; CDR3nt: TGTGCCAGCAGCCCGAAACAGGGGCCTGCCTACGAGCAGTACTTC; d_gene: TRBD1; v_gene: TRBV7-2; abundance: -; j_gene: TRBJ2-7
CDR3aa: CASSSREQNQETQYF; CDR3nt: TGTGCCAGCAGCTCTAGGGAACAAAACCAAGAGACCCAGTACTTC; d_gene: -; v_gene: TRBV11-3; abundance: few; j_gene: TRBJ2-5
CDR3aa: CASSFGWTDSYEQYF; CDR3nt: TGCGCCAGCAGCTTCGGGTGGACTGACTCCTACGAGCAGTACTTC; d_gene: -; v_gene: TRBV5-1; abundance: -; j_gene: TRBJ2-7
CDR3aa: CASSLPRGRYGYTF; CDR3nt: TGTGCCAGCAGTTTACCCAGGGGGCGCTATGGCTACACCTTC; d_gene: TRBD1; v_gene: TRBV28; abundance: many; j_gene: TRBJ1-2
CDR3aa: CASSLPQGGLGSYEQYF; CDR3nt: TGTGCCAGCAGTCTCCCCCAGGGGGGCTTAGGGTCCTACGAGCAGTACTTC; d_gene: -; v_gene: TRBV28; abundance: many; j_gene: TRBJ2-7
CDR3aa: CASSPRLAQLGYEQYF; CDR3nt: TGTGCCAGCAGTCCTCGACTAGCGCAACTTGGCTACGAGCAGTACTTC; d_gene: TRBD2; v_gene: TRBV27; abundance: many; j_gene: TRBJ2-7
CDR3aa: CTISEVASGGPGELFF; CDR3nt: TGTACCATCAGTGAAGTGGCTAGCGGAGGGCCCGGGGAGCTGTTTTTT; d_gene: TRBD2; v_gene: TRBV10-3; abundance: -; j_gene: TRBJ2-2
CDR3aa: CASSFVGKDTQYF; CDR3nt: TGTGCCAGCAGTTTCGTCGGAAAAGATACGCAGTATTTT; d_gene: -; v_gene: TRBV28; abundance: -; j_gene: TRBJ2-3
CDR3aa: CASSEFRDRGNTGELFF; CDR3nt: TGTGCCAGCAGTGAATTCCGGGACAGGGGGAACACCGGGGAGCTGTTTTTT; d_gene: TRBD1; v_gene: TRBV6-1; abundance: -; j_gene: TRBJ2-2
CDR3aa: CATSSPLRDSSYEQYF; CDR3nt: TGTGCCACCAGCAGTCCTCTTCGGGACAGCTCCTACGAGCAGTACTTC; d_gene: TRBD1; v_gene: TRBV15; abundance: many; j_gene: TRBJ2-7
CDR3aa: CAWSSGVTAEQYF; CDR3nt: TGTGCCTGGAGTTCAGGGGTCACGGCCGAGCAGTACTTC; d_gene: -; v_gene: TRBV30; abundance: many; j_gene: TRBJ2-7
CDR3aa: CASSLIGTGRIYEQYF; CDR3nt: TGTGCCAGCAGCCTAATCGGCACTGGGCGCATCTACGAGCAGTACTTC; d_gene: -; v_gene: TRBV7-8; abundance: many; j_gene: TRBJ2-7
CDR3aa: CSARVGSGDLDTQYF; CDR3nt: TGCAGTGCTAGAGTGGGGTCCGGGGACTTAGATACGCAGTATTTT; d_gene: -; v_gene: TRBV20-1; abundance: -; j_gene: TRBJ2-3
CDR3aa: CASSIAGLKNIQYF; CDR3nt: TGTGCCAGCAGCATAGCGGGCCTCAAAAACATTCAGTACTTC; d_gene: TRBD2; v_gene: TRBV12-3/TRBV12-4; abundance: many; j_gene: TRBJ2-4
CDR3aa: CASSQEPGHPNTEAFF; CDR3nt: TGTGCCAGCAGCCAAGAGCCCGGACACCCGAACACTGAAGCTTTCTTT; d_gene: -; v_gene: TRBV3-1; abundance: few; j_gene: TRBJ1-1
CDR3aa: CASSHGMGGLYEQYF; CDR3nt: TGTGCCAGCAGCCACGGGATGGGGGGGCTATACGAGCAGTACTTC; d_gene: -; v_gene: TRBV27; abundance: many; j_gene: TRBJ2-7
CDR3aa: CASSVSGGEYTEAFF; CDR3nt: TGTGCCAGCAGCGTCTCAGGGGGCGAGTACACTGAAGCTTTCTTT; d_gene: TRBD1; v_gene: TRBV9; abundance: few; j_gene: TRBJ1-1
CDR3aa: CASSQQAGQETQYF; CDR3nt: TGTGCCAGCAGCCAACAAGCGGGGCAAGAGACCCAGTACTTC; d_gene: TRBD2; v_gene: TRBV3-1; abundance: -; j_gene: TRBJ2-5
CDR3aa: CASSLVTAEETQYF; CDR3nt: TGTGCCAGCAGCTTAGTTACAGCGGAAGAGACCCAGTACTTC; d_gene: -; v_gene: TRBV7-2; abundance: few; j_gene: TRBJ2-5
CDR3aa: CASSPGWSTLGEAFF; CDR3nt: TGTGCCAGCAGTCCTGGGTGGAGCACCTTGGGTGAAGCTTTCTTT; d_gene: -; v_gene: TRBV12-3/TRBV12-4; abundance: many; j_gene: TRBJ1-1
CDR3aa: CASSPDLGRTNEKLFF; CDR3nt: TGTGCCAGCAGCCCTGATCTGGGGCGAACTAATGAAAAACTGTTTTTT; d_gene: -; v_gene: TRBV6-1; abundance: many; j_gene: TRBJ1-4
CDR3aa: CASSVGEWGEQYF; CDR3nt: TGTGCCAGCAGCGTTGGGGAATGGGGCGAGCAGTACTTC; d_gene: -; v_gene: TRBV7-2; abundance: few; j_gene: TRBJ2-7
CDR3aa: CSAWQGASSGANVLTF; CDR3nt: TGCAGCGCGTGGCAGGGGGCATCCTCTGGGGCCAACGTCCTGACTTTC; d_gene: TRBD1; v_gene: TRBV29-1; abundance: many; j_gene: TRBJ2-6
CDR3aa: CASSYGTGGLGALTGELFF; CDR3nt: TGTGCCAGCAGCTACGGGACAGGGGGCTTGGGGGCTCTCACCGGGGAGCTGTTTTTT; d_gene: TRBD1; v_gene: TRBV7-6; abundance: -; j_gene: TRBJ2-2
CDR3aa: CASSGRDYTEAFF; CDR3nt: TGTGCCAGCAGCGGCAGGGACTACACTGAAGCTTTCTTT; d_gene: -; v_gene: TRBV7-9; abundance: -; j_gene: TRBJ1-1
CDR3aa: CASKDSPGNTIYF; CDR3nt: TGTGCCAGCAAGGACAGTCCTGGAAACACCATATATTTT; d_gene: -; v_gene: TRBV6-2/TRBV6-3; abundance: -; j_gene: TRBJ1-3
CDR3aa: CASSPVGLSEAFF; CDR3nt: TGTGCCAGCAGCCCTGTCGGATTGTCCGAAGCTTTCTTT; d_gene: -; v_gene: TRBV11-3; abundance: -; j_gene: TRBJ1-1
CDR3aa: CASSVDGDSNQPQHF; CDR3nt: TGTGCCAGCAGCGTGGATGGAGATAGCAATCAGCCCCAGCATTTT; d_gene: -; v_gene: TRBV9; abundance: -; j_gene: TRBJ1-5
CDR3aa: CASTETVSNQPQHF; CDR3nt: TGTGCCAGCACTGAGACCGTGAGCAATCAGCCCCAGCATTTT; d_gene: -; v_gene: TRBV4-2; abundance: few; j_gene: TRBJ1-5
CDR3aa: CASSIYRGGVYEQYF; CDR3nt: TGTGCCAGCAGCATCTACAGGGGGGGAGTCTACGAGCAGTACTTC; d_gene: -; v_gene: TRBV7-8; abundance: few; j_gene: TRBJ2-7
CDR3aa: CASSTKHATEAFF; CDR3nt: TGTGCCAGCAGTACCAAGCACGCCACTGAAGCTTTCTTT; d_gene: -; v_gene: TRBV6-1; abundance: -; j_gene: TRBJ1-1
CDR3aa: CASSLLTSGSPYEQYF; CDR3nt: TGTGCCAGCAGTTTATTAACTAGCGGGAGTCCCTACGAGCAGTACTTC; d_gene: TRBD2; v_gene: TRBV28; abundance: few; j_gene: TRBJ2-7
CDR3aa: CAISSGTASYEQYF; CDR3nt: TGTGCCATCAGCTCCGGGACGGCCTCCTACGAGCAGTACTTC; d_gene: -; v_gene: TRBV10-3; abundance: -; j_gene: TRBJ2-7
CDR3aa: CASSQQGDSYEQYF; CDR3nt: TGTGCCAGCAGCCAACAGGGCGACTCCTACGAGCAGTACTTC; d_gene: -; v_gene: TRBV3-1; abundance: -; j_gene: TRBJ2-7
CDR3aa: CSARPPNYGYTF; CDR3nt: TGCAGTGCTAGACCCCCAAACTATGGCTACACCTTC; d_gene: -; v_gene: TRBV20-1; abundance: many; j_gene: TRBJ1-2